Listed below are T cell receptor beta chains from one sample, sequenced in a study of cytomegalovirus exposure and HLA in healthy donors. Only in-frame clones appear in the TCRdb table, and some are missing; sequencing was by immunoSEQ multiplex PCR. This sample carries some 56,000 clones, with 12% going to the ten biggest clones. The specimen sequenced was PBMCs. All receptors come from a woman in her 30s in good health and CMV-seropositive. CDR3s include the opening cysteine and the closing phenylalanine or tryptophan. Each record gives: V gene, J gene, D gene, CDR3 protein, CDR3 DNA. D genes are given only for firm matches.

TRBV19	TRBJ2-3	TRBD1	CASSLTGVGGTDTQYF	TGTGCCAGTAGCCTAACAGGGGTGGGAGGCACAGATACGCAGTATTTT
TRBV28	TRBJ1-6	NA	CASTPAGRVSPLHF	TGTGCCAGCACACCAGCAGGTCGAGTTTCACCCCTCCACTTT
TRBV6-1	TRBJ2-5	NA	CASSEDLEGETQYF	TGTGCCAGCAGTGAAGATCTAGAAGGAGAGACCCAGTACTTC
TRBV7-9	TRBJ2-3	NA	CASSLTLVATDTQYF	TGTGCCAGCAGCTTAACGTTGGTGGCCACAGATACGCAGTATTTT
TRBV4-1	TRBJ1-5	NA	CASSQDPYQPQHF	TGCGCCAGCAGCCAAGACCCCTATCAGCCCCAGCATTTT
TRBV6-5	TRBJ2-1	NA	CASSYSNRGAYNEQFF	TGTGCCAGCAGTTACTCTAACCGCGGGGCCTACAATGAGCAGTTCTTC
TRBV7-2	TRBJ1-4	TRBD1	CASRLTGFPLAPNEKLFF	TGTGCCAGCAGGCTGACAGGGTTCCCCTTAGCCCCTAATGAAAAACTGTTTTTT
TRBV7-9	TRBJ2-5	NA	CASSLQGQETQYF	TGTGCCAGCAGCTTACAGGGGCAAGAGACCCAGTACTTC
TRBV11-2	TRBJ2-7	NA	CASSLLSAGTPYEQYF	TGTGCCAGCAGCTTACTGTCGGCGGGGACCCCTTACGAGCAGTACTTC
TRBV5-1	TRBJ2-7	TRBD1	CASSFLRDRDYEQYF	TGCGCCAGCAGCTTCCTCCGGGACAGGGACTACGAGCAGTACTTC
TRBV7-2	TRBJ2-3	NA	CASSIGGAATDTQYF	TGTGCCAGCAGCATAGGTGGAGCGGCCACAGATACGCAGTATTTT
TRBV6-1	TRBJ1-3	NA	CASNGRDSGNTIYF	TGTGCCAGCAATGGCAGGGACTCTGGAAACACCATATATTTT
TRBV2	TRBJ2-1	TRBD2	CASSDQRETYEQFF	TGTGCCAGCAGTGACCAGCGGGAGACGTATGAGCAGTTCTTC
TRBV6-4	TRBJ1-5	NA	CASRSGDGLNQPQHF	TGTGCCAGCAGATCAGGGGACGGGCTCAATCAGCCCCAGCATTTT
TRBV30	TRBJ1-3	TRBD1	CAWRPDRGSYTIYF	TGTGCCTGGAGACCTGACAGGGGCTCGTACACCATATATTTT
TRBV2	TRBJ2-2	NA	CASWTLGGELFF	TGTGCCAGCTGGACACTCGGAGGGGAGCTGTTTTTT
TRBV9	TRBJ2-1	NA	CASSSGYEQFF	TGTGCCAGCAGCTCCGGGTATGAGCAGTTCTTC
TRBV6-1	TRBJ1-2	TRBD1	CASSVDRDYGYTF	TGTGCCAGCAGCGTAGACAGGGACTATGGCTACACCTTC
TRBV5-1	TRBJ1-2	TRBD1	CASSSTRQGGYGYTF	TGCGCCAGCAGCTCAACCCGACAGGGGGGCTATGGCTACACCTTC
TRBV5-1	TRBJ1-5	NA	CASSLDRGSNQPQHF	TGCGCCAGCAGCTTGGATAGGGGTAGCAATCAGCCCCAGCATTTT
TRBV29-1	TRBJ2-1	NA	CSVEYNNEQFF	TGCAGCGTTGAATACAACAATGAGCAGTTCTTC
TRBV23-1	TRBJ2-4	TRBD2	CASWGLARTKNIQYF	TGCGCCAGCTGGGGACTAGCGAGGACCAAAAACATTCAGTACTTC
TRBV6-6	TRBJ1-1	NA	CASSYAQGYTEAFF	TGTGCCAGCAGTTACGCACAGGGATACACTGAAGCTTTCTTT
TRBV6-1	TRBJ2-1	TRBD2	CASSDFTSGADNEQFF	TGTGCCAGCAGTGATTTTACTAGCGGGGCCGACAATGAGCAGTTCTTC
TRBV5-1	TRBJ2-2	TRBD2	CASSPLAGGSKGELFF	TGCGCCAGCAGCCCTCTAGCGGGGGGCTCGAAAGGGGAGCTGTTTTTT
TRBV6-5	TRBJ1-6	NA	CASSYSGGQNSPLHF	TGTGCCAGCAGTTACTCGGGTGGACAGAATTCACCCCTCCACTTT
TRBV6-1	TRBJ1-4	NA	CASSLQGNNEKLFF	TGTGCCAGCAGTCTACAGGGCAATAATGAAAAACTGTTTTTT
TRBV5-1	TRBJ2-7	NA	CASSLGGQWERGEQYF	TGCGCCAGCAGCTTGGGTGGACAGTGGGAACGCGGCGAGCAGTACTTC
TRBV4-2	TRBJ2-1	NA	CASSQEPSSDNEQFF	TGTGCCAGCAGCCAAGAGCCTAGCTCCGACAATGAGCAGTTCTTC
TRBV4-1	TRBJ2-7	NA	CASSLKGGREQYF	TGCGCCAGCAGCCTAAAAGGAGGAAGGGAGCAGTACTTC
TRBV11-2	TRBJ1-2	TRBD1	CASSGRSRGHGYTF	TGTGCCAGCAGCGGGCGTAGCAGGGGGCATGGCTACACCTTC
TRBV15	TRBJ2-3	NA	CATSRMSQLGTDTQYF	TGTGCCACCAGCAGAATGTCACAGCTTGGGACAGATACGCAGTATTTT
TRBV7-2	TRBJ2-7	NA	CASSLYLGLSSYEQYF	TGTGCCAGCAGCTTATATTTGGGACTGAGCTCCTACGAGCAGTACTTC